This T cell receptor (beta chain) was documented in a study of post-analysis software for immune sequencing data. Study background: The disease courses spanned relapsing-remitting, secondary progressive and progressive-relapsing forms of multiple sclerosis. General observations from the study: Five or six TRBV segments, including TRBV5-6, TRBV5-1 and TRBV20-1, were more frequent in patients than controls.

A word on this clonotype: As yet, its antigen is unknown.

Trimming took 7 bases from V and 0 from J, leaving 8 bases between them. CDR1 and CDR2 (germline): LGHNT, FRNRAP. The CDR3 has 13 amino acids. Unique molecular identifiers featured in each of the TCR beta cDNA libraries. With roughly 0.9 to 11 million T cells as the source, about half a million cDNA molecules resulted. TCRdb ran MiXCR on the PCR reads and lists one entry per CDR3 protein. The sample contains roughly 700,000 distinct CDR3 sequences, 30% of which appear only once. The sequenced sample was blood. The sequence was obtained from a girl under 18 with multiple sclerosis. The chain carries TRBV12-5 and TRBJ2-3; D is uncertain. This CDR3 is CASAPQSTDTQYF. CDR3 DNA: TGTGCTAGTGCCCCCCAGAGCACAGATACGCAGTATTTT.